The T cell receptor beta chain under discussion was sequenced for a study of blood T cell repertoires in COVID-19. This CDR3 comprises 19 residues. The germline CDR1 and CDR2 sequences are MGHRA and YSYEKL. V shed 4 bases and J shed 3 bases, with 24 bases lying between them. Here immunoSEQ multiplex PCR was the method, and the copy in TCRdb shows in-frame clones only, minus some. The sample gives fewer than 250,000 clones, around 90% of which show up once; approximately 0.8% is in the top ten. The clonotype originates from a man aged 25-45 years with COVID-19, enrolled during active disease. What was sequenced was peripheral blood. V is TRBV4-1 and J is TRBJ1-4, with TRBD1 as a possible D gene (6 bases). CDR3 amino acids: CASSRKSPSGAMANEKLFF. CDR3 in DNA: TGCGCCAGCAGCCGAAAGAGTCCGTCAGGGGCTATGGCTAATGAAAAACTGTTTTTT.